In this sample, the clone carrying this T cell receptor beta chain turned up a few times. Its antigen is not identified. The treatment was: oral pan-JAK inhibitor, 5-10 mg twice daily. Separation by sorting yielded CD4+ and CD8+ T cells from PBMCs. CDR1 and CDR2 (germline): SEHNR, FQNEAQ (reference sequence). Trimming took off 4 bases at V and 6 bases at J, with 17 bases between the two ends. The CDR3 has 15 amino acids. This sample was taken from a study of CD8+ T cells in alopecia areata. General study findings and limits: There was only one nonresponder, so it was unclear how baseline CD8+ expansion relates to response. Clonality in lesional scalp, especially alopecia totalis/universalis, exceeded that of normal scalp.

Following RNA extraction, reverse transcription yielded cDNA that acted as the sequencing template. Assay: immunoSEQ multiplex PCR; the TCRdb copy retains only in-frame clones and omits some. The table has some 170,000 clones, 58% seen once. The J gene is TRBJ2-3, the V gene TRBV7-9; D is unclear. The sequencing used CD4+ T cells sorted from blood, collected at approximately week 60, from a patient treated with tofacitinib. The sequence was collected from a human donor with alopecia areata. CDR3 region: CASSSISPWMDTQYF. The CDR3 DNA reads TGTGCCAGCAGCTCGATTTCCCCGTGGATGGATACGCAGTATTTT. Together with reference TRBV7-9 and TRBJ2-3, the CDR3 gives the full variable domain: DTGVSQNPRHKITKRGQNVTFRCDPISEHNRLYWYRQTLGQGPEFLTYFQNEAQLEKSRLLSDRFSAERPKGSFSTLEIQRTEQGDSAMYLCASSSISPWMDTQYFGPGTRLTVL.